These 13 T cell receptor beta chains came from one sample sequenced in a study of T-cell memory formation after mild COVID-19. TCRdb used MiXCR to reprocess the 5' RACE reads, holding one entry per CDR3 protein. Here the sample spans 200,000 to 250,000 distinct CDR3 sequences, about 16% being singletons. Sequencing was performed on PBMCs or a T cell subset sorted from them (not recorded which). The source of these receptors is a man younger than 35 who had mild COVID-19 (a few samples of this study predate the infection). Cell type and time point are not known.

This clonotype was observed many times. V is TRBV7-3 and J is TRBJ1-2; D perhaps matches TRBD1 (5 bases). This CDR3 is built from 14 residues. Trimming took off 3 bases at V and 10 bases at J, with 18 bases between the two ends. From germline, CDR1 is SGHTA and CDR2 FQGTGA. The CDR3 spells CASSLDESVGTYTF. Written as DNA, the CDR3 is TGTGCCAGCAGCTTGGACGAATCCGTGGGGACCTACACCTTC.

This clonotype came up a few times. This chain uses TRBV3-1 with TRBJ2-1; D uncertain. V lost 5 bases to trimming and J lost 2 bases, with 13 bases between them. The germline CDR1 and CDR2 sequences are LGHDT and YNNKEL (reference sequence). There are 15 residues in the CDR3. The CDR3 reads CASSLSSLAYNEQFF. In DNA, the CDR3 is TGTGCCAGCAGCTTAAGCAGTCTCGCCTACAATGAGCAGTTCTTC.

This clonotype was detected ten times or more. This chain's CDR3 is CAATSGVLPDTQYF. CDR3 DNA: TGTGCAGCTACTAGCGGGGTCTTACCAGATACGCAGTATTTT. J is TRBJ2-3 and V is TRBV7-2; 10 bases are shared with TRBD2. The germline gives CDR1 SGHTA, CDR2 FQGNSA. This CDR3 has 14 amino acids.

There are many counts of this clonotype. The DNA of the CDR3 is TGTGCCATCAGTGAACCCCGGGACAGGGCCAATGAGCAGTTCTTC. It is translated as CAISEPRDRANEQFF. V usage is TRBV10-3 and J usage is TRBJ2-1, with TRBD1 matching over 9 bases. Germline V gives CDR1 ENHRY, CDR2 SYGVKD. This CDR3 has 15 residues. The ends lost 3 bases at V and 6 bases at J; junction bases unmatched: 6.

This clonotype was picked up a small number of times. V usage is TRBV12-3 or TRBV12-4 and J usage is TRBJ2-3; a weak D match, TRBD2 (6 bases). This CDR3 contains 16 residues. Trimming took off 6 bases at V and 0 bases at J, with 16 bases between the two ends. CDR3 DNA: TGTGCCAGCAGGCCATTAGCGGAAACTAGCACAGATACGCAGTATTTT. Translating gives CASRPLAETSTDTQYF.

The chain is built from TRBV20-1 and TRBJ1-1; D gene uncertain. The germline V gene encodes CDR1 DFQATT and CDR2 SNEGSKA (reference sequence). Trimming pared 1 base from V and 5 bases from J, leaving 11 bases between. CDR3 length: 13 amino acids. CDR3 sequence: CSARGRLLTEAFF. The CDR3 coding sequence is TGCAGTGCTAGAGGTCGGTTATTGACTGAAGCTTTCTTT.

The J gene is TRBJ2-2, the V gene TRBV12-3 or TRBV12-4, with D hard to call. This CDR3 region has 13 residues. Trimming took 0 bases from V and 3 from J, leaving 2 bases between them. DNA of the CDR3: TGTGCCAGCAGTTTAGCGGACACCGGGGAGCTGTTTTTT. Translation: CASSLADTGELFF.

This clonotype has only a few counts. The chain combines TRBV6-5 with TRBJ2-2; 13 nucleotides align to TRBD2. The V gene's germline CDR1 is MNHEY and CDR2 SVGAGI. The CDR3 loop spans 16 amino acids. Losses at the gene ends were 6 bases for V and 4 bases for J; bases not matched to a gene: 5. The CDR3 nucleotides read TGTGCCAGCAGGCGACTAGCGGGGGGTGGCACCGGGGAGCTGTTTTTT. This codes for CASRRLAGGGTGELFF.

The rearrangement joins TRBV3-1 to TRBJ1-4; 7 bases line up with TRBD1. The CDR3 sequence is 15 residues long. Trimming cost V 3 bases and J 5 bases; bases outside gene matches: 6. The germline V gene has CDR1 LGHDT and CDR2 YNNKEL (reference sequence). The CDR3 DNA sequence: TGTGCCAGCAGCCATAGCACAGGGGTAAATGAAAAACTGTTTTTT. Protein product: CASSHSTGVNEKLFF.

This clonotype was detected a few times. The chain uses TRBV5-5 and TRBJ2-7; D is possibly TRBD1 or TRBD2 (5 bases each). Germline V gives CDR1 SGHKS, CDR2 YYEKEE (reference sequence). Trimming took 5 bases from V and 1 from J, leaving 10 bases between them. The CDR3 contains 13 residues. Here the CDR3 DNA reads TGTGCCAGCAGATCGGGACCATCCTACGAGCAGTACGTC. Protein sequence: CASRSGPSYEQYV.

This clonotype was seen a few times. V is TRBV5-5 and J is TRBJ1-2; D gene uncertain. The CDR3 is made up of 15 amino acids. Germline V gene data show CDR1 as SGHKS and CDR2 as YYEKEE (reference sequence). V dropped 0 bases and J dropped 4 bases, with 13 bases sitting between them. CDR3 coding DNA: TGTGCCAGCAGCTTGGAGGCAGTCCCTGGCTATGGCTACACCTTC. This gives the protein CASSLEAVPGYGYTF. The whole variable domain, remainder taken from reference TRBV5-5 and TRBJ1-2, is DAGVTQSPTHLIKTRGQQVTLRCSPISGHKSVSWYQQVLGQGPQFIFQYYEKEERGRGNFPDRFSARQFPNYSSELNVNALLLGDSALYLCASSLEAVPGYGYTFGSGTRLTVV.

This clonotype was detected ten times or more. The V call is TRBV11-3, the J call TRBJ2-1, with 8 bases fitting TRBD1. Germline V CDR1 and CDR2: SGHNT, YENEEA. The CDR3 contains 18 residues. Losses at the gene ends were 0 bases for V and 0 bases for J; bases not matched to a gene: 7. DNA of the CDR3: TGTGCCAGCAGCTTAGAACAGGGGGGCTCGAGCTCCTACAATGAGCAGTTCTTC. This gives the protein CASSLEQGGSSSYNEQFF.

This rearrangement joins TRBV28 to TRBJ1-2; D remains unclear. Trimming shortened V by 6 bases and J by 8 bases, and 16 bases separated the two germline ends. The CDR3 is made up of 13 amino acids. Per the germline V gene, CDR1 is MDHEN and CDR2 is SYDVKM. The CDR3 loop is CASRLAVAGGYTF. CDR3 coding DNA: TGTGCCAGCAGGTTAGCGGTCGCCGGAGGCTACACCTTC.